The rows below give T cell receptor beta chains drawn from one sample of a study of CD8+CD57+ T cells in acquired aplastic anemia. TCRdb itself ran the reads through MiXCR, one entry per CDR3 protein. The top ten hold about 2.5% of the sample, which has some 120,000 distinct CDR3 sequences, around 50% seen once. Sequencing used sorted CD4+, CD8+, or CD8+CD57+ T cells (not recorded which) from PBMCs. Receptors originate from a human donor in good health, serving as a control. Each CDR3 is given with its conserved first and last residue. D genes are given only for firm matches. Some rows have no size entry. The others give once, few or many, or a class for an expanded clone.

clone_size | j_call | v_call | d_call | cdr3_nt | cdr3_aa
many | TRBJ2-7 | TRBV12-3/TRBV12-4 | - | TGTGCCAGCAGCCGACGACAGAACCCGATTTCCTACGAGCAGTACTTC | CASSRRQNPISYEQYF
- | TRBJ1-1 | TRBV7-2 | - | TGTGCCAGCAGCTTCCGGGACATGACCACTGAAGCTTTCTTT | CASSFRDMTTEAFF
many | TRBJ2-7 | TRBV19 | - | TGTGCCAGTAGCGATTCGGGAGCGAGAGTAACCTACGAGCAGTACTTC | CASSDSGARVTYEQYF
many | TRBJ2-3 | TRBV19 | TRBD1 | TGTGCCAGTAGTATAAGGACGACAGGGGTTCCAGATACGCAGTATTTT | CASSIRTTGVPDTQYF
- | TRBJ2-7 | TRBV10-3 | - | TGTGCCATCAGTGAGTCGGGGAGGAACGAGCAGTACTTC | CAISESGRNEQYF
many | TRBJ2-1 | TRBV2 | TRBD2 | TGTGCCAGCAGTACAAGCGGGGGGGCGGTTTATGAGCAGTTCTTC | CASSTSGGAVYEQFF
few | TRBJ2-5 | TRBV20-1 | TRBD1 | TGCAGTGCTGACCATCTTGGACAGGTAGAGACCCAGTACTTC | CSADHLGQVETQYF
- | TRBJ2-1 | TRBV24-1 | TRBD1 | TGTGCCACCAGTGTCGGAAGGGACAGGGGTAATGAGCAGTTCTTC | CATSVGRDRGNEQFF
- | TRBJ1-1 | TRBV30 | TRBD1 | TGTGCCTGGAGTGTTCGAGACAGGGACAACACTGAAGCTTTCTTT | CAWSVRDRDNTEAFF
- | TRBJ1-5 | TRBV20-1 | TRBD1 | TGCAGTGCTAGAGCAAATAGTAGGACAGGGGGTAATCAGCCCCAGCATTTT | CSARANSRTGGNQPQHF
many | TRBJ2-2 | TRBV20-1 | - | TGCAGTATACCGCAGGGGGGCAGGGACACCGGGGAGCTGTTTTTT | CSIPQGGRDTGELFF
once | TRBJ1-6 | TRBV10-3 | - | TGTGCCATCAGTGCGTCAAGCTCCTATAATTCACCCCTCCACTTT | CAISASSSYNSPLHF
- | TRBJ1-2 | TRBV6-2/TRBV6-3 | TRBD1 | TGTGCCAGCAGCGAACCGGGACAGGGGTCTGGCTACACCTTC | CASSEPGQGSGYTF
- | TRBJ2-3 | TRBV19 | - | TGTGCCAGTAGTATAGTCGGACTCTCGGATACGCAGTATTTT | CASSIVGLSDTQYF
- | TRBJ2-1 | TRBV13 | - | TGTGCCAGCAGCATATTCGACGGTTACAATGAGCAGTTCTTC | CASSIFDGYNEQFF
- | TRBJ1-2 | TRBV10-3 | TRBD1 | TGTGCCATCAGTGCCGGGACAGGCTATGGCTACACCTTC | CAISAGTGYGYTF
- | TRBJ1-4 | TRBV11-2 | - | TGTGCCAGCAGCTTGAACAGACCAGCAACTAATGAAAAACTGTTTTTT | CASSLNRPATNEKLFF
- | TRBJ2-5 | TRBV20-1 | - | TGCAGTGCTAGAGAAGAGACAGGGAGGCAGACCCAGTACTTC | CSAREETGRQTQYF
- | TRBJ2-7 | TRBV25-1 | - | TGTGCCAGCTACAGGTGGGGGTCCCGCGAGCAGTACTTC | CASYRWGSREQYF
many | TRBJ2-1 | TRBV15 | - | TGTGCCACCAGCAGAGTGGAGGGGGCGGCTAACAATGAGCAGTTCTTC | CATSRVEGAANNEQFF
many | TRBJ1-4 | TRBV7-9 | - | TGTGCCAGCAGTGACCAGTCAACTAATGAAAAACTGTTTTTT | CASSDQSTNEKLFF
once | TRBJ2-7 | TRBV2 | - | TGTGCCAGCAGTGAAGGGGTTTGGGGTTTCGATAACGAGCAGTACTTC | CASSEGVWGFDNEQYF
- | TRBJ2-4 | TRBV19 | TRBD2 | TGTGCCAGTAGTGAGCGGGGGGCCAAAAACATTCAGTACTTC | CASSERGAKNIQYF
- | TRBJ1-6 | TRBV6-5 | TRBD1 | TGTGCCAGCAGTTGGACAGGGAATAATTCACCCCTCCACTTT | CASSWTGNNSPLHF
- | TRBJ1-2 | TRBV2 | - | TGTGCCAGCAGGCAAGCACAGGGTCTCTATGGCTACACCTTC | CASRQAQGLYGYTF
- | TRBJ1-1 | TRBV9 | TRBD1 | TGTGCCAGCAGCGCAACCGGGACAGGGAGGTCGAACACTGAAGCTTTCTTT | CASSATGTGRSNTEAFF
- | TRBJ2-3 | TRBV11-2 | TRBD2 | TGTGCCAGCAGCACCAGCGGGGGGGTTGCAGATACGCAGTATTTT | CASSTSGGVADTQYF
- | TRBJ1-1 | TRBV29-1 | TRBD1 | TGCAGCGTTCAACAGGGGGAGACTGAAGCTTTCTTT | CSVQQGETEAFF
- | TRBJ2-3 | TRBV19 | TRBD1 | TGTGCCAGTAGTATAGGGTTGAGGGGGCGGGCAGATACGCAGTATTTT | CASSIGLRGRADTQYF
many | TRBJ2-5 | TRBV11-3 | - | TGTGCCAGCAGCATCCTACGGGGTAGAGAGACCCAGTACTTC | CASSILRGRETQYF
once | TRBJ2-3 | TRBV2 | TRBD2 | TGTGCCAGCAGTGAAGTTAGCGGGGGGTCTAGCACAGATACGCAGTATTTT | CASSEVSGGSSTDTQYF
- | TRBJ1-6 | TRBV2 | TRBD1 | TGTGCCAGCAACCAACAGGGGCGATCACCCCTCCACTTT | CASNQQGRSPLHF
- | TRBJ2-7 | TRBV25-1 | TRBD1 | TGTGCCAGCAGTGGGGTGGGACAGGGGCATCCCTACGAGCAGTACTTC | CASSGVGQGHPYEQYF
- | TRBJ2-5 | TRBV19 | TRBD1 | TGTGCCAGTAGTATGGGACAGGGGTGGGAGACCCAGTACTTC | CASSMGQGWETQYF
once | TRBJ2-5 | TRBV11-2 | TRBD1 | TGTGCCAGCAGCTTATCAGGGGGGGGACAGGGAATGAGAGAGACCCAGTACTTC | CASSLSGGGQGMRETQYF
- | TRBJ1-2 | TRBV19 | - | TGTGCCAGTACTCTTCATGCAGACAGAACCTATGGCTACACCTTC | CASTLHADRTYGYTF
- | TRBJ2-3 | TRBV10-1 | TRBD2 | TGCGCCAGCAGTGATCGGCTAGCGGTTGGGGATACGCAGTATTTT | CASSDRLAVGDTQYF
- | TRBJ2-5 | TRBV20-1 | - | TGCAGTGCTAGGGATCAGGAGACTGGTTCAATAAGGGGGACCCAGTACTTC | CSARDQETGSIRGTQYF
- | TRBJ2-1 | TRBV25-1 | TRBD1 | TGTGCCAGCAGTGGGAGGACAGGTGTCACCTACAATGAGCAGTTCTTC | CASSGRTGVTYNEQFF
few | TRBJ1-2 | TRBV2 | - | TGTGCCAGCAGTGAAGGTTTTCAGGGGGGCTACACCTTC | CASSEGFQGGYTF
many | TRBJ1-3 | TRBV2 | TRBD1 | TGTGCCAGCAGTAGGACAGGAGCGCCTGGAAACACCATATATTTT | CASSRTGAPGNTIYF
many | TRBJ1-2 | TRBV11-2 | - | TGTGCCAGCAGCTTATTGGGCTTAACCTATGGCTACACCTTC | CASSLLGLTYGYTF